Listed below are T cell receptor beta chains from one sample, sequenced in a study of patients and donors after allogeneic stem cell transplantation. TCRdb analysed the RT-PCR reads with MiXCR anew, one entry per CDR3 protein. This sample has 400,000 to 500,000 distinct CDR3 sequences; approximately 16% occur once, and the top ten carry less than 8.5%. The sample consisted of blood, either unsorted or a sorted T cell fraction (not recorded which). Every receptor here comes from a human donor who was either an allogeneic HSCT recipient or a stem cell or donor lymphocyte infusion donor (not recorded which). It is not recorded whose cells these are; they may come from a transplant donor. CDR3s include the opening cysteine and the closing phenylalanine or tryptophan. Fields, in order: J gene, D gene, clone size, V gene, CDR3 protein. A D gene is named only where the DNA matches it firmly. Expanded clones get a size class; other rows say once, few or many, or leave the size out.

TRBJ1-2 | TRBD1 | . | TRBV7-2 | CASSYDRDGYTF
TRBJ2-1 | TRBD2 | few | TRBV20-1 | CSARRLAGGLVGEQFF
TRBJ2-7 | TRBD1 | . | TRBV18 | CASSIRTGGRSYEQYF
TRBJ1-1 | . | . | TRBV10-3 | CAISETGIDTEAFF
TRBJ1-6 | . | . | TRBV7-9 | CASSLAGTRYGSPLHF
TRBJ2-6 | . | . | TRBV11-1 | CASSLSERRQGSGANVLTF
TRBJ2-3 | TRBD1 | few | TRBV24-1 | CATSETRTGGWTDTQYF
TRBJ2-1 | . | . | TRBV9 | CASSVAGTNNEQFF
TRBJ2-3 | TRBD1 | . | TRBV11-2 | CASSSYRGHVTDTQYF
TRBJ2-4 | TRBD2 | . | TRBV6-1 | CASSTGGLSIQYF
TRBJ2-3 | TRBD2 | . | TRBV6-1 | CASSESGRVTDTQYF
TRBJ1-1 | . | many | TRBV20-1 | CSASRGNTEAFF
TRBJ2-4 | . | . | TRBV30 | CAWGGSAKNIQYF
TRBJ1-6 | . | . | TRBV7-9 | CASTIRAGEPLHF
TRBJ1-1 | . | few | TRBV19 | CASSIGGRRNTEAFF
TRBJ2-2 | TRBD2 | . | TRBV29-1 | CSVRFDGLAGLSGELFF
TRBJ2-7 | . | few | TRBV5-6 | CASSSLTTRTAEEQYF
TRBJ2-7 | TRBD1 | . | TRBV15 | CATSTHFGQDYEQYF
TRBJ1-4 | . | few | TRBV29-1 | CSVAPGDPGEKLFF
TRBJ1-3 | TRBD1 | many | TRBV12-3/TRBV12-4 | CASSFRGPGNTIYF
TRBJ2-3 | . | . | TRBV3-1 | CASSQVADISTDTQYF
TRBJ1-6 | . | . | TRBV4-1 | CASSQDSLGAPLHF
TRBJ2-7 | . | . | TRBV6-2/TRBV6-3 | CASSQGRYYEQYF